Described below is a single T cell receptor (beta chain) sequence and its context. Its antigen remains unidentified. This sample is part of a study of cytomegalovirus exposure and HLA in healthy donors. Study results and limitations: In a later analysis, productive TCRs from donors in an Asian-associated ancestry cluster reportedly carried fewer N-insertions than the cohort mean. Earlier analysis looked at TCR beta V segments, and most were productive about 90% or about 30% of the time. In vitro testing confirmed three CMV-associated chains as specific for CMV antigens.

This PCR relied on a set of 60 Vbeta primers and 13 Jbeta primers. The protocol was immunoSEQ multiplex PCR, while the TCRdb copy is restricted to in-frame clones and leaves out a portion. Of about 98,000 clones in the sample, about three quarters were seen once. The CDR3 covers 17 residues. The V gene is TRBV21-1, the J gene TRBJ2-7; the table names TRBD2, a call not compared with the DNA. TRBV21-1 is a known pseudogene. The sequence was collected from a man between 60 and 75 years old in good health and CMV-seropositive. Sequenced: PBMCs. CDR3 DNA: TGTGCCAGCAGCAAAGCGACCGCCAGGAGGAGCTCCTACGAGCAGTACTTC. Its protein product is CASSKATARRSSYEQYF.